Below are 25 T cell receptor beta chains sequenced from a single sample in a study of cytomegalovirus exposure and HLA in healthy donors. TCRdb keeps only in-frame clones here, not all; method: immunoSEQ multiplex PCR. The sample shows 150,000 to 200,000 clones, approximately 85% of them seen only once. Sequenced input: PBMCs. These receptors were taken from a woman younger than 30 in good health and CMV-seronegative.

The chain couples TRBV25-1 to TRBJ1-2; maybe TRBD1 (5 bases). The CDR3 loop spans 12 amino acids. Trimming took 4 bases from V and 8 from J, leaving 11 bases between them. The germline V gene encodes CDR1 MGHDK and CDR2 SYGVNS. The CDR3 region has the DNA TGTGCCAGCAGTGCCCAGGGTGGAGGCTACACCTTC. This encodes CASSAQGGGYTF.

V gene TRBV25-1 combines with J gene TRBJ2-1; TRBD1 matches 7 bases. Germline V gene data show CDR1 as MGHDK and CDR2 as SYGVNS. Trimming removed 8 bases from V and 2 bases from J; junction bases left unmatched: 6. The CDR3 is 14 amino acids. The CDR3 bases are TGTGCCAGCCTCGGGACAGAGGCCTACAATGAGCAGTTCTTC. Translating gives CASLGTEAYNEQFF. Full variable domain (missing parts from reference TRBV25-1 and TRBJ2-1): EADIYQTPRYLVIGTGKKITLECSQTMGHDKMYWYQQDPGMELHLIHYSYGVNSTEKGDLSSESTVSRIRTEHFPLTLESARPSHTSQYLCASLGTEAYNEQFFGPGTRLTVL.

This sequence joins TRBV6-4 and TRBJ2-1, with D perhaps matching TRBD1 (5 bases). Germline V gene lookup returns CDR1 MRHNA and CDR2 SNTAGT. The CDR3 consists of 11 residues. The V and J ends lost 3 bases and 8 bases respectively, with 5 bases between them. The CDR3 is CASSEGDEQFF. The CDR3 bases are TGTGCCAGCAGTGAAGGGGATGAGCAGTTCTTC.

This sequence joins TRBV7-2 and TRBJ1-6, with D tentatively TRBD1 (6 bases). Germline loops: CDR1 SGHTA, CDR2 FQGNSA. The V gene lost 4 bases and the J gene lost 7 bases, with 8 bases spanning the gap. The CDR3 consists of 13 residues. The CDR3 region has the DNA TGTGCCAGCAGCTACACAGGGAATTCACCCCTCCACTTT. The encoded protein is CASSYTGNSPLHF.

The chain uses TRBV13 and TRBJ2-3, with 7 nucleotides matching TRBD2. The CDR3 spans 15 residues. Germline V gives CDR1 PRHDT, CDR2 FYEKMQ (reference sequence). V lost 3 bases and J lost 4; bases outside the gene matches: 7. The CDR3 DNA follows: TGTGCCAGCAGCTTCCTAGGACTAGGAGCAGATACGCAGTATTTT. This sequence encodes CASSFLGLGADTQYF.

This chain uses TRBV6-6 with TRBJ1-1, with 8 bases aligning to TRBD1. V lost 4 bases, J lost 3 bases, and 7 bases stayed unmatched. This CDR3 is built from 15 residues. Germline V lookup: CDR1 MNHNY, CDR2 SVGAGI (reference sequence). The CDR3 protein is CASSFDRGLDTEAFF. The CDR3 region has the DNA TGTGCCAGCAGTTTCGACAGGGGTTTGGACACTGAAGCTTTCTTT.

V is TRBV19 and J is TRBJ2-3; D possibly corresponds to TRBD2 (5 bases). This CDR3 is 14 amino acids long. V lost 3 bases, J lost 4 bases, and 11 bases lay in between. Germline V gene data show CDR1 as LNHDA and CDR2 as SQIVND (reference sequence). As DNA, the CDR3 is TGTGCCAGTAGTATTACACTAGGTGCAGATACGCAGTATTTT. This sequence encodes CASSITLGADTQYF.

This clone was picked up a small number of times. The chain has TRBV19 and TRBJ1-6, with D tentatively TRBD1 (5 bases). The V end was cut by 7 bases, the J end by 10 bases, with 17 bases between. The germline V gene encodes CDR1 LNHDA and CDR2 SQIVND (reference sequence). The CDR3 consists of 14 residues. CDR3: CASTPWSGGSPLHF. The CDR3 nucleotides are TGTGCCAGTACTCCTTGGTCGGGGGGATCACCCCTCCACTTT.

The rearrangement uses TRBV28 and TRBJ2-5; maybe TRBD2 (5 bases). The CDR3 totals 15 residues. Trimming pared 3 bases from V and 3 bases from J, leaving 14 bases between. Germline V gene sequence: CDR1 MDHEN, CDR2 SYDVKM. CDR3 coding DNA: TGTGCCAGCAGTTTTAAGGCTAGCCCGAAAGAGACCCAGTACTTC. Residues: CASSFKASPKETQYF.

The chain couples TRBV11-3 to TRBJ2-1, with D uncertain. V was trimmed by 5 bases and J by 0 bases, leaving 8 bases between them. Germline CDR1 SGHNT, CDR2 YENEEA. The CDR3 contains 14 residues. The CDR3 here is CASSPRHSYNEQFF. The CDR3 bases are TGTGCCAGCAGCCCCCGACACTCCTACAATGAGCAGTTCTTC.

This chain links TRBV30 with TRBJ2-1, with 8 bases aligning to TRBD2. CDR1 is GTSNPN and CDR2 is SVGIG in the germline V gene (reference sequence). The CDR3 covers 15 residues. The V and J ends lost 5 bases and 2 bases, in that order; junction bases with no gene match: 8. The CDR3 sequence: CAWPRSGSPYNEQFF. The CDR3 coding sequence is TGTGCCTGGCCGCGGAGCGGGAGCCCCTACAATGAGCAGTTCTTC.

The genes are TRBV6-5 and TRBJ1-2; TRBD1 is a possible D gene (5 bases). This CDR3 has 12 residues. The germline gives CDR1 MNHEY, CDR2 SVGAGI. Deletions cut 10 bases from V and 6 bases from J, with 15 bases between. The CDR3 nucleotides read TGTGCCACCAGCAGGGCTCTTCATGGCTACACCTTC. It is translated as CATSRALHGYTF.

The J gene is TRBJ1-2, the V gene TRBV7-9; D may be TRBD1 (5 bases). This CDR3 has 14 amino acids. Germline CDR1 SEHNR, CDR2 FQNEAQ (reference sequence). The V end lost 5 bases, the J end lost 2 bases, and 12 bases lay between the germline ends. This CDR3 is CASSHPQGNYGYTF. In nucleotides, the CDR3 is TGTGCCAGCAGCCATCCCCAGGGAAACTATGGCTACACCTTC. Drawing the rest from reference TRBV7-9 and TRBJ1-2, the complete variable domain is DTGVSQNPRHKITKRGQNVTFRCDPISEHNRLYWYRQTLGQGPEFLTYFQNEAQLEKSRLLSDRFSAERPKGSFSTLEIQRTEQGDSAMYLCASSHPQGNYGYTFGSGTRLTVV.

The chain couples TRBV18 to TRBJ2-2; 14 positions agree with TRBD2. Germline values: CDR1 KGHSH, CDR2 LQKENI. With V trimmed by 4 bases and J by 4 bases, 8 bases remained unmatched. The CDR3 has 18 residues. DNA of the CDR3: TGTGCCAGCTCACTGGGGACTAGCGGGAGCCGTGGCACCGGGGAGCTGTTTTTT. Its protein is CASSLGTSGSRGTGELFF.

The rearrangement joins TRBV7-6 to TRBJ2-2, with TRBD1 matching over 9 bases. CDR1 and CDR2 (germline): SGHVS, FNYEAQ. CDR3 length equals 12 residues. V was pared by 5 bases and J by 15 bases, with 7 bases of the junction left unmatched. Here the CDR3 reads CASSARRDRVFF. The CDR3 DNA reads TGTGCCAGCAGCGCCCGCCGGGACAGGGTGTTTTTT.

The J gene is TRBJ1-5, the V gene TRBV7-2; possible D gene TRBD1, 5 bases. The V and J ends lost 5 bases and 1 base respectively, with 15 bases between them. The CDR3 contains 16 residues. The germline V gene encodes CDR1 SGHTA and CDR2 FQGNSA. DNA for the CDR3: TGTGCCAGCAGCCCAATGGGGGGAGGGAGCAATCAGCCCCAGCATTTT. Translation gives CASSPMGGGSNQPQHF.

This clone came up a few times. The chain combines TRBV6-5 with TRBJ1-2; TRBD1 agrees at 10 bases. The CDR3 is made up of 14 amino acids. Germline CDR1 is MNHEY and CDR2 is SVGAGI. The V segment lost 6 bases and the J segment 6 bases; nucleotides outside the gene matches: 7. CDR3 sequence: CASSRDRGLDGYTF. The CDR3 coding sequence is TGTGCCAGCAGCCGAGACAGGGGGCTCGATGGCTACACCTTC.

J is TRBJ1-5 and V is TRBV18, with D possibly matching TRBD1 (6 bases). This CDR3 has 14 amino acids. V lost 2 bases and J lost 4, with 9 bases in between. Germline CDR1 and CDR2: KGHSH and LQKENI. CDR3: CASSPDRLNQPQHF. The CDR3 coding sequence is TGTGCCAGCTCACCAGACAGGCTTAATCAGCCCCAGCATTTT.

The rearrangement links TRBV4-1 to TRBJ2-3, with TRBD2 identical over 10 bases. The CDR3 totals 18 residues. Germline V lookup: CDR1 MGHRA, CDR2 YSYEKL. V was clipped by 0 bases and J by 5 bases; unmatched bases: 11. DNA for the CDR3: TGCGCCAGCAGCCAAGACCCGCCTAGCGGGAGTTTGAGAGATACGCAGTATTTT. This gives the protein CASSQDPPSGSLRDTQYF.

The chain uses TRBV13 and TRBJ2-7; 8 positions agree with TRBD1. Germline V CDR1 and CDR2: PRHDT, FYEKMQ (reference sequence). V lost 7 bases to trimming and J lost 2 bases; unmatched junction nucleotides: 7. This CDR3 is built from 14 residues. DNA for the CDR3: TGTGCCAGCACCAGGGACAGGAGAGCCTACGAGCAGTACTTC. The encoded protein is CASTRDRRAYEQYF.

This clone was seen once. V gene TRBV2 combines with J gene TRBJ2-1, with 8 bases lining up with TRBD2. Germline CDR1 and CDR2: SNHLY and FYNNEI. The CDR3 consists of 17 residues. V dropped 9 bases and J dropped 4; count of bases not matched to a gene: 17. The DNA of the CDR3 is TGTGCCAGGCCGGGTTCCGGGGGGGAAAGACATTACAATGAGCAGTTCTTC. As protein: CARPGSGGERHYNEQFF.

The gene calls are TRBV7-6 and TRBJ2-7; D remains ambiguous. Germline lookup yields CDR1 SGHVS and CDR2 FNYEAQ. The CDR3 extends over 16 amino acids. V was trimmed by 2 bases and J by 1 base, leaving 15 bases between them. CDR3 DNA: TGTGCCAGCAGCTTACTTCTCCAGCAGGTTTCCTACGAGCAGTACTTC. Encoded protein: CASSLLLQQVSYEQYF. The full variable domain, completed using reference TRBV7-6 and TRBJ2-7, is GAGVSQSPRYKVTKRGQDVALRCDPISGHVSLYWYRQALGQGPEFLTYFNYEAQQDKSGLPNDRFSAERPEGSISTLTIQRTEQRDSAMYRCASSLLLQQVSYEQYFGPGTRLTVT.

The genes are TRBV29-1 and TRBJ2-1; TRBD2 might be the D (6 bases). Trimming took off 0 bases at V and 5 bases at J, with 20 bases between the two ends. Germline V CDR1 and CDR2: SQVTM, ANQGSEA. CDR3 length equals 17 residues. The CDR3: CSVEDPAGNSRHNEQFF. The CDR3 DNA follows: TGCAGCGTTGAAGATCCGGCGGGGAATAGCCGTCACAATGAGCAGTTCTTC.

V gene TRBV19 combines with J gene TRBJ2-7; 8 bases map to TRBD1. Germline V gene sequence: CDR1 LNHDA, CDR2 SQIVND (reference sequence). The CDR3 has 14 residues. The V and J ends lost 4 bases and 4 bases, in that order; junction bases with no gene match: 6. This chain's CDR3 is CASSNTGGHYEQYF. DNA for the CDR3: TGTGCCAGTAGTAACACAGGGGGGCATTACGAGCAGTACTTC.

The J gene is TRBJ1-1, the V gene TRBV29-1, with TRBD1 matching 9 bases. Germline CDR1 reads SQVTM; CDR2 reads ANQGSEA. V shed 8 bases and J 4 bases; nucleotides not matched to a gene: 8. This CDR3 is built from 13 residues. The CDR3 spells CSTRQGGFTEAFF. CDR3 nucleotide sequence: TGCAGCACTAGACAGGGGGGATTCACTGAAGCTTTCTTT. The complete variable domain, with remaining parts taken from reference TRBV29-1 and TRBJ1-1, reads SAVISQKPSRDICQRGTSLTIQCQVDSQVTMMFWYRQQPGQSLTLIATANQGSEATYESGFVIDKFPISRPNLTFSTLTVSNMSPEDSSIYLCSTRQGGFTEAFFGQGTRLTVV.